The 4 T cell receptor beta chains below come from one sample, sequenced in a study of T cells expressing NK-cell markers. TCRdb reanalyzed the 5' RACE reads and collapses them to one entry per CDR3 protein, without DNA. Its clone listing holds about 460,000 distinct CDR3 sequences. The sequencing input was blood T cells: a sorted CD56 or NKG2C T cell subset, CD4+ or CD8+ T cells, or bulk PBMC T cells (not recorded which). These receptors were collected from a woman in her forties or fifties in good health.

The chain has TRBV4-1 and TRBJ1-4. The germline V gene encodes CDR1 MGHRA and CDR2 YSYEKL. The CDR3 has 14 amino acids. CDR3 sequence reads: CASSQLGKLEKLFF.

The rearrangement joins TRBV15 to TRBJ1-4. Germline CDR1 reads LNHNV; CDR2 reads YYDKDF (reference sequence). There are 16 residues in the CDR3. CDR3 sequence reads: CATSRPGGAFNEKLFF.

The V and J genes are TRBV6-1 and TRBJ2-2; TCRdb designates TRBD1, a call that cannot be tested without DNA. CDR1 and CDR2 from the germline V gene are MNHNS and SASEGT. The length of the CDR3 is 16 residues. The CDR3 sequence is CASSGRSGGMAGELFF.

The V and J genes are TRBV12-3 or TRBV12-4 and TRBJ2-4; the TRBD2 assignment by TCRdb is unverifiable without DNA. The CDR3 consists of 16 residues. CDR3 residues: CASSSLAGGSKNIQYF.